Below, 12 T cell receptor beta chains from the same sample are listed, as sequenced in a study of T-cell reconstitution after alpha-beta-depleted transplantation in children. Using unique molecular identifiers, the investigators prepared the TCRbeta library. TCRdb redid the calling of the PCR reads with MiXCR, one entry per CDR3 protein. The table has 640,000 or so distinct CDR3 sequences, around 16% seen once. Source: PBMCs from the stem cell graft donor, taken from the stem cell graft. Receptors originate from a human donor who donated a stem cell graft to a child with acute myeloid leukemia.

This clonotype was seen many times. The chain has TRBV20-1 and TRBJ2-2, with D perhaps TRBD1 or TRBD2 (5 bases each). The germline CDR1 and CDR2 sequences are DFQATT and SNEGSKA (reference sequence). This CDR3 spans 17 amino acids. V was pared by 0 bases and J by 1 base, with 15 bases between. CDR3 in amino acids: CSARDPRGVGNTGELFF. The CDR3 nucleotides are TGCAGTGCTAGAGATCCTAGAGGGGTGGGGAACACCGGGGAGCTGTTTTTT.

This clonotype was seen many times. The rearrangement uses TRBV9 and TRBJ2-3; D perhaps matches TRBD2 (6 bases). This CDR3 is 15 amino acids long. V gave up 0 bases and J gave up 2 bases, with 10 bases separating them. Germline V gene lookup returns CDR1 SGDLS and CDR2 YYNGEE. DNA for the CDR3: TGTGCCAGCAGCGTAGGACAGCGGGCCACAGATACGCAGTATTTT. It is translated as CASSVGQRATDTQYF.

The chain links TRBV12-3 or TRBV12-4 to TRBJ1-1; TRBD1 matches at 9 bases. There are 14 residues in the CDR3. Trimming took 6 bases from V and 1 from J; bases not matched to a gene: 3. The CDR3 bases are TGTGCCAGCAGGCCGGGACAGGGGAACACTGAAGCTTTCTTT. It yields the protein CASRPGQGNTEAFF.

The chain couples TRBV7-9 to TRBJ1-1, with D possibly TRBD1 on 5 matching bases. CDR1 and CDR2 (germline): SEHNR, FQNEAQ (reference sequence). Trimming took 11 bases from V and 9 from J, leaving 22 bases between them. CDR3 length equals 13 residues. The CDR3 region is CAGERGSTQQAFF. In nucleotides, the CDR3 is TGTGCCGGAGAAAGGGGCTCAACTCAGCAAGCTTTCTTT. The full variable domain, its missing parts supplied by reference TRBV7-9 and TRBJ1-1, is DTGVSQNPRHKITKRGQNVTFRCDPISEHNRLYWYRQTLGQGPEFLTYFQNEAQLEKSRLLSDRFSAERPKGSFSTLEIQRTEQGDSAMYLCAGERGSTQQAFFGQGTRLTVV.

The chain is built from TRBV4-3 and TRBJ2-1, with TRBD2 matching over 10 bases. Trimming at V came to 0 bases and at J to 2 bases, leaving 10 bases not matched to a gene. Per germline, CDR1 LGHNA and CDR2 YSLEER. CDR3 length: 19 residues. The CDR3 nucleotides read TGCGCCAGCAGCCAAGATAGGCTAGCGGGGGTAGGAACCTACAATGAGCAGTTCTTC. Protein product: CASSQDRLAGVGTYNEQFF.

This clonotype came up a few times. The chain combines TRBV6-5 with TRBJ1-5, with 10 bases aligning to TRBD1. Germline assignment: CDR1 MNHEY and CDR2 SVGAGI. There are 15 residues in the CDR3. The V and J ends lost 4 bases and 4 bases, in that order; junction bases with no gene match: 4. Here the CDR3 DNA reads TGTGCCAGCAGTTCCCCGGACAGGGGGAATCAGCCCCAGCATTTT. Protein sequence: CASSSPDRGNQPQHF.

This clonotype has ten or more counts. The J gene is TRBJ1-2, the V gene TRBV20-1; D is undetermined. The germline CDR1 and CDR2 sequences are DFQATT and SNEGSKA (reference sequence). The CDR3 extends over 12 amino acids. Trimming left V 3 bases short and J 2 bases short, with 7 bases between. The CDR3 DNA sequence: TGCAGTGCTAGTCGCGGGAACTATGGCTACACCTTC. Translating gives CSASRGNYGYTF.

This clonotype has just a few counts. The chain employs TRBV20-1 and TRBJ2-3, with D maybe TRBD2 (6 bases). V was trimmed by 6 bases and J by 6 bases, leaving 22 bases between them. Germline assignment: CDR1 DFQATT and CDR2 SNEGSKA (reference sequence). The CDR3 is 15 residues long. The chain's CDR3 is CSAARLGSRADTQYF. The CDR3 nucleotides read TGCAGTGCCGCTCGACTAGGATCCAGGGCGGATACGCAGTATTTT.

The chain carries TRBV7-9 and TRBJ2-7; 8 nucleotides agree with TRBD1. Germline CDR1 reads SEHNR; CDR2 reads FQNEAQ (reference sequence). V was clipped by 1 base and J by 0 bases; unmatched bases: 8. This CDR3 contains 17 residues. The CDR3 is CASSLVPGQDFSYEQYF. The CDR3 DNA sequence: TGTGCCAGCAGCTTAGTCCCGGGACAGGATTTCTCCTACGAGCAGTACTTC.

The rearrangement links TRBV4-1 to TRBJ2-3; TRBD2 agrees at 9 bases. The CDR3 totals 15 residues. V was pared by 4 bases and J by 3 bases, with 5 bases of the junction left unmatched. Germline CDR1 MGHRA, CDR2 YSYEKL. The CDR3 DNA reads TGCGCCAGCAGCCTTGGACTAGCGAGGACAGATACGCAGTATTTT. Its protein is CASSLGLARTDTQYF.

The chain couples TRBV12-3 or TRBV12-4 to TRBJ2-1, with D maybe TRBD2 (7 bases). The CDR3 extends over 21 amino acids. Deletions cut 3 bases from V and 2 bases from J, with 29 bases between. The DNA for the CDR3 is TGTGCCAGCAGTTTTTTGGCGGGGATACGAGGGGGGGCTTCAACCTACAATGAGCAGTTCTTC. Its translation: CASSFLAGIRGGASTYNEQFF.

This clonotype was counted ten times or more. The CDR3 coding sequence is TGTGCCAGCCGCCGGGACAGGGGGCACGAGCAGTACGTC. Its protein is CASRRDRGHEQYV. This chain links TRBV5-4 with TRBJ2-7; 12 bases match TRBD1. Germline CDR1 SGHNT, CDR2 YYREEE (reference sequence). The CDR3 contains 13 residues. J gave up 5 bases and V 7 bases, and 4 bases lay outside the gene matches.